The next 14 T cell receptor beta chains were all read from a single sample in a study of shared clonotypes between healthy human individuals. Naive CD8 cells were CD45RO-negative, positively selected for CCR7, excluding terminally differentiated effector memory CD45RA+ cells. Profiled with immunoSEQ multiplex PCR; TCRdb holds only in-frame clones, not every one. The table includes around 2,100,000 clones, roughly 94% detected once. Sample: naive CD8+ T cells sorted from blood. These receptors came from a man younger than 30 in good health.

The chain links TRBV27 to TRBJ2-3, with D possibly being TRBD2 (5 bases). The V and J ends lost 4 bases and 2 bases respectively, with 13 bases between them. Germline values: CDR1 MNHEY, CDR2 SMNVEV (reference sequence). The CDR3 runs to 15 residues. The CDR3 DNA reads as TGTGCCAGCAGTTGGGGAGACTCGCTCACAGATACGCAGTATTTT. Translating it yields CASSWGDSLTDTQYF.

V and J are TRBV7-3 and TRBJ2-5, with D possibly being TRBD2 (5 bases). V dropped 1 base and J dropped 5 bases, with 8 bases sitting between them. The CDR3 totals 13 residues. Germline CDR1 SGHTA, CDR2 FQGTGA. The CDR3: CASSLNGVETQYF. CDR3 in DNA: TGTGCCAGCAGCTTAAACGGGGTCGAGACCCAGTACTTC.

The DNA for the CDR3 is TGTGCCAGCAGCCCGCCGGGACAGGGGGATACCGGGGAGCTGTTTTTT. It encodes CASSPPGQGDTGELFF. This chain connects TRBV2 to TRBJ2-2; TRBD1 matches at 11 bases. Looked up from germline, CDR1 is SNHLY and CDR2 is FYNNEI. Germline trimming cut 6 bases from V and 5 bases from J; bases unmatched to any gene: 8. The CDR3 covers 16 residues.

The chain uses TRBV5-1 and TRBJ2-7; 9 positions agree with TRBD2. V shed 4 bases and J 6 bases; nucleotides not matched to a gene: 8. Germline assignment: CDR1 SGHRS and CDR2 YFSETQ. The CDR3 has 14 residues. CDR3 protein: CASSISGSSLEQYF. Here the CDR3 DNA reads TGCGCCAGCAGCATTAGCGGGAGTTCCCTCGAGCAGTACTTC.

This rearrangement joins TRBV11-2 to TRBJ2-3; D gene uncertain. Germline lookup yields CDR1 SGHAT and CDR2 FQNNGV. V was trimmed by 4 bases and J by 0 bases, leaving 5 bases between them. This CDR3 is built from 13 residues. CDR3 coding DNA: TGTGCCAGCAGCTCCCCTAGCACAGATACGCAGTATTTT. It codes for CASSSPSTDTQYF.

In this sample, this clone turned up a few times. The identical CDR3 is also encoded by other nucleotide sequences in the sample. This chain links TRBV30 with TRBJ1-2; D is possibly TRBD1 (5 bases). V dropped 0 bases and J dropped 4 bases, with 6 bases sitting between them. Germline V CDR1 and CDR2: GTSNPN, SVGIG (reference sequence). The CDR3 loop spans 12 amino acids. The CDR3 region is CAWSVGGYGYTF. The CDR3 DNA sequence: TGTGCCTGGAGTGTGGGGGGCTATGGCTACACCTTC.

This clone was seen a few times. The chain employs TRBV5-5 and TRBJ1-6; D is undetermined. Trimming took 3 bases from V and 7 from J, leaving 14 bases between them. The CDR3 has 15 amino acids. CDR1 is SGHKS and CDR2 is YYEKEE in the germline V gene (reference sequence). This chain's CDR3 is CASSSEFSQNSPLHF. As DNA, the CDR3 is TGTGCCAGCAGCTCGGAATTCAGCCAGAATTCACCCCTCCACTTT.

Details on this clone: Other DNA sequences in this specimen translate into the identical CDR3. This rearrangement joins TRBV28 to TRBJ2-7, with TRBD1 identical over 8 bases. V was clipped by 4 bases and J by 1 base; unmatched bases: 3. The CDR3 runs 14 residues. Germline CDR1 is MDHEN and CDR2 is SYDVKM. This CDR3 is CASSSTGGSYEQYF. The CDR3 DNA sequence: TGTGCCAGCAGTTCAACAGGGGGATCCTACGAGCAGTACTTC.

The chain is built from TRBV15 and TRBJ2-7; 7 bases line up with TRBD2. The CDR3 has 14 amino acids. The J segment lost 4 bases and the V segment lost 5 bases, leaving 8 bases of the junction unmatched. CDR1 LNHNV and CDR2 YYDKDF come from the germline V gene (reference sequence). Here the CDR3 DNA reads TGTGCCACCAGCGGGGGGGGAGAGTCATACGAGCAGTACTTC. Its protein product is CATSGGGESYEQYF.

This clone was seen a single time. The chain couples TRBV10-3 to TRBJ2-1, with 10 positions matching TRBD2. The germline V gene has CDR1 ENHRY and CDR2 SYGVKD. V trimming: 6 bases; J trimming: 6 bases; junction bases outside the gene matches: 5. This CDR3 region has 14 residues. CDR3 sequence reads: CAISTAGGVNEQFF. The CDR3 coding sequence is TGTGCCATCAGCACAGCGGGAGGGGTCAATGAGCAGTTCTTC.

The chain recombines TRBV7-2 with TRBJ1-4, with a weak D call TRBD1 (6 bases). This CDR3 comprises 14 residues. Germline V gives CDR1 SGHTA, CDR2 FQGNSA. V dropped 8 bases and J dropped 5 bases, with 15 bases sitting between them. The CDR3 nucleotides read TGTGCCAGCGCGGACAGTGACTTAAATGAAAAACTGTTTTTT. Translating gives CASADSDLNEKLFF.

To note about this clone: The sample holds other DNA sequences that translate to the same CDR3. V usage is TRBV7-9 and J usage is TRBJ2-7; D is unclear. The CDR3 sequence is 12 residues long. Germline CDR1 and CDR2: SEHNR and FQNEAQ (reference sequence). V shed 5 bases and J shed 3 bases, with 8 bases lying between them. The CDR3 DNA follows: TGTGCCAGCAGCGGTGGGGACTACGAGCAGTACTTC. Protein: CASSGGDYEQYF.

The chain employs TRBV13 and TRBJ1-2, with TRBD1 matching 7 bases. J gave up 0 bases and V 5 bases, and 12 bases lay outside the gene matches. The CDR3 loop spans 17 amino acids. The V gene's germline CDR1 is PRHDT and CDR2 FYEKMQ (reference sequence). The CDR3 spells CASSLDREQGANYGYTF. CDR3 bases: TGTGCCAGCAGCCTCGACAGGGAACAGGGTGCTAACTATGGCTACACCTTC.

The chain combines TRBV5-6 with TRBJ1-3; D unclear. The CDR3 totals 17 residues. The germline gives CDR1 SGHDT, CDR2 YYEEEE. V was clipped by 2 bases and J by 0 bases, with 15 bases between them. The CDR3 is CASSLGHFRLSGNTIYF. The DNA of the CDR3 is TGTGCCAGCAGCTTAGGTCATTTTCGTCTCTCTGGAAACACCATATATTTT.